The 2 T cell receptor beta chains presented below share a single source sample, sequenced in a study of beta chain features in type 1 diabetes (dated by TCRdb to 2016 to 2018). The library was generated by the immunoSEQ multiplex PCR assay. The High Capacity cDNA Reverse Transcription Kit was used to reverse transcribe all of the isolated RNA, meaning that expressed TCRB transcripts were what got sequenced. TCRdb limited this immuneACCESS table to in-frame rearrangements with V and J called. A share of clones is missing; checked studies link under half to unresolved V genes, and the rest is unexplained. This sample holds 300,000 to 450,000 clones; around 10% were observed only once. Approximately 0.6% of the sample belongs to the ten largest clones. Antigen specificity for these receptors is unknown. Results and caveats for the whole study, not just this receptor: A moderate but significant shortening of TCRB CDR3 length was observed in type 1 diabetes patients in all four CD4+ subsets.

Sequencing input: central memory CD4+ T cells from blood. These receptors all stem from a man aged 25 to 45 with type 1 diabetes.

This clone came up a few times. The chain carries TRBV28 and TRBJ2-5, with unresolved D. CDR3 length equals 10 residues. V dropped 8 bases and J dropped 8 bases, with 9 bases sitting between them. CDR1 is MDHEN, CDR2 SYDVKM, per germline. For the CDR3, the DNA is TGTGCCAGCCACTCAGTCACCCAGTACTTC. Translated: CASHSVTQYF.

The sample holds a few counts of this clone. The CDR3 bases are TGTGCCAGCAGCGCCGCAGGGGGCTTGGACACTGAAGCTTTCTTT. Amino acids: CASSAAGGLDTEAFF. The V and J genes are TRBV7-9 and TRBJ1-1; 8 bases are a match to TRBD1. The CDR3 is 15 residues long. Germline V gives CDR1 SEHNR, CDR2 FQNEAQ (reference sequence). V was clipped by 5 bases and J by 3 bases; unmatched bases: 8.